This record looks at one T cell receptor (beta chain) sequence and its context. Its binding antigen is unknown. Qualities for individual bases were not recorded, and no much larger clone is one base off. Looking up the germline V gene (reference sequence) yields CDR1 MNHEY and CDR2 SMNVEV. Inclusive of the bounding cysteine and phenylalanine, the CDR3 is 15 residues long. Only CDR3 DNA is held: 45 bases, read in frame from base 1. V is clipped by 0 bases and J by 0 bases, and the sequence between their germline boundaries is 7 bases long. This specimen comes from a study of CD8 T cells in ankylosing spondylitis listed by TCRdb under 2017. Turning to the overall study: The study set out to find disease-linked TCR variants by profiling T cell receptor beta repertoires in ankylosing spondylitis patients and healthy donors. The whole study cohort included under 140 healthy donors and 20 to 30 ankylosing spondylitis patients. Peripheral blood was sampled, and synovial fluid was also collected from ankylosing spondylitis patients.

Study-level results and caveats: The disease-linked clones showed a CD8+ phenotype and occurred at relatively low frequencies in peripheral blood. Significant enrichment of the disease-linked clones was reported in matched synovial fluid samples from ankylosing spondylitis patients. Some motif variants had previously been reported in the synovial fluid and blood of reactive arthritis patients, which suggests shared mechanisms of disease initiation. A TCR beta motif of seven or eight highly homologous amino acid variants appeared characteristic of blood from ankylosing spondylitis patients.

Data came from an Illumina HiSeq 2500. Quantitative 5'-RACE with molecular barcodes was the method used to prepare the TCR beta libraries. The published analysis was carried out like this. A new computational method, built on a probabilistic model of VDJ rearrangement, was used to identify disease-linked TCR variants. TCRdb cleaned the public reads at Q25 with fastp, built clones with MiXCR and kept in-frame beta chains. A single entry per CDR3 protein holds the most common genes and DNA from its merged rows. TCRdb's processing, not the authors' own work, is the source of the V and J calls. The sample has 400,000 or so distinct CDR3 sequences on record, roughly a quarter of them singletons. The ten largest clonotypes hold 0.89% of the sample.

This sequence was found in a male donor with ankylosing spondylitis. This chain joins TRBV27 to TRBJ2-3; no D segment can be confidently identified. Sequencing input: blood, either unsorted or a sorted T cell fraction (not recorded which). CDR3 sequence: CASSLSVPSTDTQYF. The base sequence is TGTGCCAGCAGTTTATCAGTTCCTAGCACAGATACGCAGTATTTT.